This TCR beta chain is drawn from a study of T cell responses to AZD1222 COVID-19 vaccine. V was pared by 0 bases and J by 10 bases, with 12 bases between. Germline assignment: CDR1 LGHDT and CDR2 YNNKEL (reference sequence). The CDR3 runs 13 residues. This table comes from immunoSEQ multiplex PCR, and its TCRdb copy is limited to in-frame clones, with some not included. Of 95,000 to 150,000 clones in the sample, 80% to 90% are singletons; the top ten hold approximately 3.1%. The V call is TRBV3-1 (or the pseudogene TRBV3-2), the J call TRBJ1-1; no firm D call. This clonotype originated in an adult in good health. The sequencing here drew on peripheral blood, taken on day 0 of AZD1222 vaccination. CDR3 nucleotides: TGTGCCAGCAGCCAAGATCTTAGGATGGGAGCTTTCTTT. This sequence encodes CASSQDLRMGAFF.